This TCR beta chain appears in the sequencing data of a study of blood T cell repertoires in COVID-19. Study-wide context: Acute-phase and convalescent COVID-19 samples originated in the United States, Italy and Spain.

Under the authors' procedure: Reference gene primer amplification yielded estimated nucleated cell counts. Some clones are missing from TCRdb's copy, which holds only in-frame ones; the method was immunoSEQ multiplex PCR. From that table come the V and J calls and clone size; the DNA was used to work out D and trimming. Of roughly 200,000 clones listed, around four fifths are singletons. The clonotype comes from a woman aged 40 to 50 with COVID-19, enrolled during active disease. Sequencing used peripheral blood.

This CDR3 is CASSLAGGIYEQYF. The CDR3 region has the DNA TGTGCCAGCAGCCTAGCGGGAGGGATCTACGAGCAGTACTTC. V and J are TRBV9 and TRBJ2-7; 12 bases line up with TRBD2. This CDR3 region has 14 residues. The V gene end was trimmed by 4 bases and the J gene end by 3 bases; junction bases not matched to a gene: 2. Germline CDR1 SGDLS, CDR2 YYNGEE.